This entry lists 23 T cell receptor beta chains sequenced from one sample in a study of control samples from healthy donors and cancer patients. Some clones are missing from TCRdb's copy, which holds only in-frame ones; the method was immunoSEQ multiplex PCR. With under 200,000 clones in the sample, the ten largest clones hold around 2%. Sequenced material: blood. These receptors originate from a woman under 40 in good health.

The CDR3 region is CASSQTVGTGTSYEQYF. As DNA, the CDR3 is TGCGCCAGCAGTCAGACAGTCGGGACAGGGACCTCCTACGAGCAGTACTTC. This chain uses TRBV4-1 with TRBJ2-7, with 9 positions matching TRBD1. V gave up 6 bases and J gave up 0 bases; unmatched junction bases: 12. Per the germline V gene, CDR1 is MGHRA and CDR2 is YSYEKL. The CDR3 has 17 residues.

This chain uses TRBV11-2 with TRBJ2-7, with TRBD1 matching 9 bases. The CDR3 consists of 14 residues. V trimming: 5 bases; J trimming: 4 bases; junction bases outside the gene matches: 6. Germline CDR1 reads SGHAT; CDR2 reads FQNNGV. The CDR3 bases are TGTGCCAGCAGCCCGGACAGGGGATTTTACGAGCAGTACTTC. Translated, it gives CASSPDRGFYEQYF.

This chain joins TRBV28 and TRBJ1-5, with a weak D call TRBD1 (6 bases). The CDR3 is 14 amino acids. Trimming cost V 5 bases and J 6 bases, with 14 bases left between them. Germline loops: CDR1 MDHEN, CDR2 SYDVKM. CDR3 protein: CASSVTGSAQPQHF. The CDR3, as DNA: TGTGCCAGCAGTGTAACAGGGTCCGCTCAGCCCCAGCATTTT.

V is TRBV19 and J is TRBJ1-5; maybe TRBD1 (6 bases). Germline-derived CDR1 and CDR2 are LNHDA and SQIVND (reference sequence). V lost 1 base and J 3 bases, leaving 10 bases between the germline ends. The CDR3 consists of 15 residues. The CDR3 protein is CASSIATGTNQPQHF. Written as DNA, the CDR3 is TGTGCCAGTAGTATAGCCACAGGGACCAATCAGCCCCAGCATTTT.

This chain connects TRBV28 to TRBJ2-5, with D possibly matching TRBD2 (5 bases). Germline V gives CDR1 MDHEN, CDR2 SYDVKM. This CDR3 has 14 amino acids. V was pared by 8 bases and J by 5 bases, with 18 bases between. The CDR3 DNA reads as TGTGCCAGCCGAACGCGGACGGGGAAGGAGACCCAGTACTTC. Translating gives CASRTRTGKETQYF.

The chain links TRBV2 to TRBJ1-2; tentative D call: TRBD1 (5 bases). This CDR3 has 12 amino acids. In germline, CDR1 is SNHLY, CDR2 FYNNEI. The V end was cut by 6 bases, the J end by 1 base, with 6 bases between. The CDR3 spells CASRDNNYGYTF. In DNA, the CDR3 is TGTGCCAGCAGGGACAATAACTATGGCTACACCTTC.

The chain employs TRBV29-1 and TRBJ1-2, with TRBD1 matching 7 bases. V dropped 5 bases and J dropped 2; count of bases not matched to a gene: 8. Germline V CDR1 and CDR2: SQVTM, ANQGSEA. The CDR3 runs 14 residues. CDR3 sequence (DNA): TGCAGCGTTCCAGGGGACAGCGGAAACTATGGCTACACCTTC. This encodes CSVPGDSGNYGYTF.

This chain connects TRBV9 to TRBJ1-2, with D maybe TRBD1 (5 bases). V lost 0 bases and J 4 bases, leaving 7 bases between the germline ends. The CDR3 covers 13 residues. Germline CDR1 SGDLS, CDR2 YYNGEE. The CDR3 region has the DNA TGTGCCAGCAGCGTAGGTAGGGGCTATGGCTACACCTTC. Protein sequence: CASSVGRGYGYTF.

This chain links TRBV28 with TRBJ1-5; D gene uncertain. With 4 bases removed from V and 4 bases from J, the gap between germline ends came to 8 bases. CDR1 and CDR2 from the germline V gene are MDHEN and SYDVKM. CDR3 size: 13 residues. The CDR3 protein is CASSWAGNQPQHF. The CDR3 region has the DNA TGTGCCAGCAGTTGGGCGGGAAATCAGCCCCAGCATTTT.

CDR3 sequence reads: CASSQVGGRTSEQYF. In DNA form, the CDR3 reads TGCGCCAGCAGCCAAGTTGGCGGGCGTACTAGCGAGCAGTACTTC. The genes are TRBV4-1 and TRBJ2-7; tentative D call: TRBD2 (5 bases). Germline V gene lookup returns CDR1 MGHRA and CDR2 YSYEKL. Between the trimmed V and J ends, which lost 1 base and 6 bases, there was a span of 16 bases. There are 15 residues in the CDR3.

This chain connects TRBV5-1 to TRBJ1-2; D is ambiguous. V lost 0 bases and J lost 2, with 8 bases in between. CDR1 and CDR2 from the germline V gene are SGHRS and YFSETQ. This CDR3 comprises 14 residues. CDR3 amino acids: CASSLDPENYGYTF. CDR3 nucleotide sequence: TGCGCCAGCAGCTTGGATCCCGAAAACTATGGCTACACCTTC.

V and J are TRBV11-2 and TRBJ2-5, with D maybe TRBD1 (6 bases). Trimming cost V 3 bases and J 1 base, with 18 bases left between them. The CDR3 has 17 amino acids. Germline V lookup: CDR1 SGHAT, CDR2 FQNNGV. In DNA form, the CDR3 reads TGTGCCAGCAGCTTGGGGGCGGACACCTCGGGCCAAGAGACCCAGTACTTC. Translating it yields CASSLGADTSGQETQYF.

Here the CDR3 DNA reads TGCGCCAGCAGCCAAGATCCCGCGGCATTGAACACTGAAGCTTTCTTT. Protein sequence: CASSQDPAALNTEAFF. V and J are TRBV4-1 and TRBJ1-1; D not resolved. V gave up 0 bases and J gave up 0 bases, with 11 bases separating them. This CDR3 has 16 residues. Germline CDR1 and CDR2: MGHRA and YSYEKL.

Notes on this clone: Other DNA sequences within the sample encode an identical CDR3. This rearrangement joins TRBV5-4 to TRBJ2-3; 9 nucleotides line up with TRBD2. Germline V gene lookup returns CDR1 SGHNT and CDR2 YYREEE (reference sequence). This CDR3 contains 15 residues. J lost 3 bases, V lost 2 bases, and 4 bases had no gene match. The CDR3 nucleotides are TGTGCCAGCAGCTTAGCGGGGGGAAGGACAGATACGCAGTATTTT. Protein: CASSLAGGRTDTQYF.

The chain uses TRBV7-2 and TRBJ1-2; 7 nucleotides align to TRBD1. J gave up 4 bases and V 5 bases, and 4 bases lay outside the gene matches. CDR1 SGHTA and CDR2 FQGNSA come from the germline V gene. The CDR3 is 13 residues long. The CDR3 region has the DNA TGTGCCAGCAGCCGAGACAGGGCCTATGGCTACACCTTC. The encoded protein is CASSRDRAYGYTF.

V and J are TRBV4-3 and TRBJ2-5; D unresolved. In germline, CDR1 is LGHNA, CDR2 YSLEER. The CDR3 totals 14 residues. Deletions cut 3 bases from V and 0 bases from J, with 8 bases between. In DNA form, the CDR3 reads TGCGCCAGCAGCCAGAACGGACACCAAGAGACCCAGTACTTC. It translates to CASSQNGHQETQYF.

The CDR3 loop reads CAISESTGVSYGYTF. The DNA for the CDR3 is TGTGCCATCAGTGAGTCGACAGGGGTATCGTATGGCTACACCTTC. The V gene is TRBV10-3, the J gene TRBJ1-2, with 8 bases matching TRBD1. V shed 0 bases, J shed 5 bases, and the junction held 5 bases outside the gene matches. The CDR3 is made up of 15 amino acids. Germline lookup yields CDR1 ENHRY and CDR2 SYGVKD.

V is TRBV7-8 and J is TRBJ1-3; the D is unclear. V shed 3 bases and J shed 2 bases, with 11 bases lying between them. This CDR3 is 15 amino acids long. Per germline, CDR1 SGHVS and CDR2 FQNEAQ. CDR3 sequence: CASSLYDMAGNTIYF. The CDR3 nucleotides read TGTGCCAGCAGCTTGTACGACATGGCTGGAAACACCATATATTTT.

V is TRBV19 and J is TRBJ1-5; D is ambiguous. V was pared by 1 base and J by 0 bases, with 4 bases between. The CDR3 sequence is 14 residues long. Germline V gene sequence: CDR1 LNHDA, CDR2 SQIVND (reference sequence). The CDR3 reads CASSIVGSNQPQHF. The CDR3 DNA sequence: TGTGCCAGTAGTATAGTAGGTAGCAATCAGCCCCAGCATTTT.

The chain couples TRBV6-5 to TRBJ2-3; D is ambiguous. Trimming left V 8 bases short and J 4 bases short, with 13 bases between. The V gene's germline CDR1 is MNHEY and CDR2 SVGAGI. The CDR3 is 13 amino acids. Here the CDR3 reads CASSLGVPDTQYF. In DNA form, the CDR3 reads TGTGCCAGCTCCCTGGGTGTGCCAGATACGCAGTATTTT.

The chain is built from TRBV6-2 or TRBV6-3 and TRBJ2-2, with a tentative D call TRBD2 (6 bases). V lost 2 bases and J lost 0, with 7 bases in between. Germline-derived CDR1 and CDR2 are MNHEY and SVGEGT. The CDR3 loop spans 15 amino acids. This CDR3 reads CASSYRTTNTGELFF. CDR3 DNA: TGTGCCAGCAGTTACCGGACTACGAACACCGGGGAGCTGTTTTTT.

CDR3 nucleotide sequence: TGTGCCAGCAGTTTACGACCCACACCGGGGGCTCCTGGGGCAGCGGAGTACGAGCAGTACTTC. This translates into CASSLRPTPGAPGAAEYEQYF. This chain connects TRBV27 to TRBJ2-7, with D perhaps TRBD1 or TRBD2 (6 bases each). CDR1 MNHEY and CDR2 SMNVEV come from the germline V gene (reference sequence). The CDR3 contains 21 residues. Trimming took 2 bases from V and 4 from J, leaving 33 bases between them.

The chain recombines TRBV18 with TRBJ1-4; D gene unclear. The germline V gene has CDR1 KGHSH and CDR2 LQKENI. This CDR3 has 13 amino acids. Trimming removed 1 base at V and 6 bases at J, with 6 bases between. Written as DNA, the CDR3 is TGTGCCAGCTCACCACGGCAGGATGAAAAACTGTTTTTT. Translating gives CASSPRQDEKLFF. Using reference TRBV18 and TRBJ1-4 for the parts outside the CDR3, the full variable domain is NAGVMQNPRHLVRRRGQEARLRCSPMKGHSHVYWYRQLPEEGLKFMVYLQKENIIDESGMPKERFSAEFPKEGPSILRIQQVVRGDSAAYFCASSPRQDEKLFFGSGTQLSVL.